This is a list of T cell receptor beta chains from one sample in a study of shared clonotypes between healthy human individuals. Repertoires were generated with immunoSEQ multiplex PCR, while TCRdb's copy carries only in-frame clones and drops some. Of 90,000 to 120,000 clones detected, about 70% appear once; the ten largest clones hold approximately 24%. The sequenced material came from memory CD8+ T cells sorted from blood. These TCRs come from a woman in her 30s in good health. Both conserved end residues are part of each CDR3. A D gene is named only where the DNA matches it firmly. Size is omitted from some rows. Given values are once, few, many or a class for expanded clones.

J gene: TRBJ2-7
clone size: .
D gene: TRBD2
V gene: TRBV5-1
CDR3 protein: CASSGGLAGGSEQYF
CDR3 DNA: TGCGCCAGCAGCGGCGGACTAGCGGGAGGTTCCGAGCAGTACTTC

J gene: TRBJ2-1
clone size: .
D gene: TRBD2
V gene: TRBV6-4
CDR3 protein: CASSDTGTSGANEQFF
CDR3 DNA: TGTGCCAGCAGTGACACCGGGACTAGCGGAGCCAATGAGCAGTTCTTC

J gene: TRBJ2-7
clone size: once
D gene: .
V gene: TRBV11-2
CDR3 protein: CASSSPSRGNYGGPYEQYF
CDR3 DNA: TGTGCCAGCAGCTCACCATCCAGGGGTAACTACGGTGGGCCCTACGAGCAGTACTTC

J gene: TRBJ1-2
clone size: .
D gene: .
V gene: TRBV30
CDR3 protein: CAWSPRKTGKDGYTF
CDR3 DNA: TGTGCCTGGAGCCCCCGTAAGACCGGGAAGGATGGCTACACCTTC

J gene: TRBJ2-6
clone size: .
D gene: TRBD2
V gene: TRBV18
CDR3 protein: CASSPPQGTSSGANVLTF
CDR3 DNA: TGTGCCAGCTCACCACCTCAGGGGACTAGCTCTGGGGCCAACGTCCTGACTTTC

J gene: TRBJ1-4
clone size: .
D gene: TRBD1
V gene: TRBV5-5
CDR3 protein: CASRKNRGPDEKLFF
CDR3 DNA: TGTGCCAGCAGAAAGAACAGGGGGCCGGATGAAAAACTGTTTTTT

J gene: TRBJ2-3
clone size: .
D gene: TRBD2
V gene: TRBV27
CDR3 protein: CASSLRRLAVTDTQYF
CDR3 DNA: TGTGCCAGCAGTTTACGACGACTAGCGGTAACAGATACGCAGTATTTT

J gene: TRBJ1-5
clone size: few
D gene: .
V gene: TRBV4-1
CDR3 protein: CASSPQLQGYQPQHF
CDR3 DNA: TGCGCCAGCAGCCCGCAGCTTCAGGGATATCAGCCCCAGCATTTT

J gene: TRBJ2-7
clone size: .
D gene: TRBD1
V gene: TRBV2
CDR3 protein: CASSDGDSIPYEQYF
CDR3 DNA: TGTGCCAGCAGTGACGGGGACAGTATCCCCTACGAGCAGTACTTC

J gene: TRBJ2-7
clone size: .
D gene: .
V gene: TRBV7-9
CDR3 protein: CASSYSGAEQYF
CDR3 DNA: TGTGCCAGCAGCTACTCAGGGGCCGAGCAGTACTTC

J gene: TRBJ2-6
clone size: few
D gene: TRBD1
V gene: TRBV4-1
CDR3 protein: CASSQPPGQRDTSSGANVLTF
CDR3 DNA: TGCGCCAGCAGCCAACCTCCGGGACAGAGAGATACAAGCTCTGGGGCCAACGTCCTGACTTTC

J gene: TRBJ2-2
clone size: .
D gene: .
V gene: TRBV30
CDR3 protein: CAWLPGDNPNTGELFF
CDR3 DNA: TGTGCCTGGCTGCCTGGGGACAACCCGAACACCGGGGAGCTGTTTTTT

J gene: TRBJ2-6
clone size: .
D gene: TRBD2
V gene: TRBV6-1
CDR3 protein: CATTGGAGANVLTF
CDR3 DNA: TGTGCCACCACTGGGGGGGCTGGGGCCAACGTCCTGACTTTC

J gene: TRBJ2-7
clone size: .
D gene: .
V gene: TRBV19
CDR3 protein: CASSIAQGAAYEQYF
CDR3 DNA: TGTGCCAGTAGTATAGCTCAGGGAGCCGCCTACGAGCAGTACTTC

J gene: TRBJ1-5
clone size: .
D gene: .
V gene: TRBV28
CDR3 protein: CASSRTVEGNQPQHF
CDR3 DNA: TGTGCCAGCAGCCGGACAGTTGAAGGCAATCAGCCCCAGCATTTT

J gene: TRBJ2-7
clone size: .
D gene: .
V gene: TRBV11-2
CDR3 protein: CASSPRYADFGEQYF
CDR3 DNA: TGTGCCAGCAGCCCACGGTACGCGGATTTTGGCGAGCAGTACTTC

J gene: TRBJ2-1
clone size: .
D gene: TRBD2
V gene: TRBV27
CDR3 protein: CASSPSTSGTFNEQFF
CDR3 DNA: TGTGCCAGCAGTCCATCCACTAGCGGGACGTTCAATGAGCAGTTCTTC

J gene: TRBJ2-7
clone size: .
D gene: TRBD2
V gene: TRBV15
CDR3 protein: CATSLGLAGAYEQYF
CDR3 DNA: TGTGCCACCAGCCTGGGACTAGCGGGAGCCTACGAGCAGTACTTC

J gene: TRBJ1-2
clone size: .
D gene: TRBD1
V gene: TRBV28
CDR3 protein: CASTGTGGLVYSYTF
CDR3 DNA: TGTGCCAGCACCGGGACAGGGGGCCTTGTCTATAGCTACACCTTC

J gene: TRBJ2-7
clone size: .
D gene: TRBD1
V gene: TRBV9
CDR3 protein: CASSVGDRGLPLGVYEQYF
CDR3 DNA: TGTGCCAGCAGCGTCGGGGACAGGGGGCTCCCTCTGGGTGTGTACGAGCAGTACTTC

J gene: TRBJ2-3
clone size: .
D gene: .
V gene: TRBV7-8
CDR3 protein: CASSLVRGSWATQYF
CDR3 DNA: TGTGCCAGCAGCTTAGTTCGGGGATCCTGGGCTACGCAGTATTTT

J gene: TRBJ2-7
clone size: .
D gene: TRBD2
V gene: TRBV28
CDR3 protein: CASSLGPGLAGVHEQYF
CDR3 DNA: TGTGCCAGCAGTTTAGGTCCGGGCCTAGCGGGAGTCCACGAGCAGTACTTC

J gene: TRBJ2-1
clone size: .
D gene: .
V gene: TRBV4-1
CDR3 protein: CASSQAAGTSNEQFF
CDR3 DNA: TGCGCCAGCAGCCAAGCGGCCGGGACTTCCAATGAGCAGTTCTTC

J gene: TRBJ2-1
clone size: few
D gene: TRBD1
V gene: TRBV6-1
CDR3 protein: CASSEEPTGGNEQFF
CDR3 DNA: TGTGCCAGCAGTGAAGAGCCGACAGGGGGTAATGAGCAGTTCTTC

J gene: TRBJ2-2
clone size: .
D gene: TRBD2
V gene: TRBV4-1
CDR3 protein: CASSQDPGLAPLALTGELFF
CDR3 DNA: TGCGCCAGCAGCCAAGACCCGGGACTAGCGCCTCTAGCACTCACCGGGGAGCTGTTTTTT

J gene: TRBJ2-1
clone size: .
D gene: .
V gene: TRBV7-8
CDR3 protein: CASSLDPSYNEQFF
CDR3 DNA: TGTGCCAGCAGCTTAGACCCCTCCTACAATGAGCAGTTCTTC

J gene: TRBJ2-3
clone size: .
D gene: TRBD2
V gene: TRBV6-4
CDR3 protein: CASSQQASGGTDTQYF
CDR3 DNA: TGTGCCAGCAGCCAACAGGCTAGCGGAGGCACAGATACGCAGTATTTT

J gene: TRBJ2-7
clone size: .
D gene: TRBD2
V gene: TRBV9
CDR3 protein: CASSVGAGLARYEQYF
CDR3 DNA: TGTGCCAGCAGCGTAGGGGCGGGACTAGCGAGGTACGAGCAGTACTTC

J gene: TRBJ2-2
clone size: .
D gene: .
V gene: TRBV7-9
CDR3 protein: CASSLDDFWGGELFF
CDR3 DNA: TGTGCCAGCAGCTTAGATGACTTCTGGGGCGGGGAGCTGTTTTTT

J gene: TRBJ2-6
clone size: .
D gene: TRBD1
V gene: TRBV6-1
CDR3 protein: CASLDRTGANVLTF
CDR3 DNA: TGTGCCAGTTTGGACAGGACTGGGGCCAACGTCCTGACTTTC

J gene: TRBJ2-2
clone size: medium-sized
D gene: TRBD1
V gene: TRBV5-4
CDR3 protein: CASSSGTAFTGELFF
CDR3 DNA: TGTGCCAGCAGTTCCGGGACAGCATTCACCGGGGAGCTGTTTTTT

J gene: TRBJ1-1
clone size: .
D gene: TRBD1
V gene: TRBV7-3
CDR3 protein: CASSDDRGPEAFF
CDR3 DNA: TGTGCCAGCAGTGACGACAGGGGACCTGAAGCTTTCTTT

J gene: TRBJ1-2
clone size: .
D gene: TRBD1
V gene: TRBV2
CDR3 protein: CASSVLRGLYILRKPYGYTF
CDR3 DNA: TGTGCCAGCAGTGTACTCAGGGGGCTTTATATACTCCGAAAACCCTATGGCTACACCTTC

J gene: TRBJ2-7
clone size: many
D gene: TRBD2
V gene: TRBV27
CDR3 protein: CASSLGGTPYEQYF
CDR3 DNA: TGTGCCAGCAGTTTGGGAGGGACTCCCTACGAGCAGTACTTC

J gene: TRBJ2-7
clone size: .
D gene: TRBD2
V gene: TRBV6-1
CDR3 protein: CASSEELAGAYEQYF
CDR3 DNA: TGTGCCAGCAGTGAAGAACTAGCGGGAGCCTACGAGCAGTACTTC

J gene: TRBJ2-1
clone size: .
D gene: .
V gene: TRBV30
CDR3 protein: CAWDDTYSYNEQFF
CDR3 DNA: TGTGCCTGGGATGACACATACTCCTACAATGAGCAGTTCTTC

J gene: TRBJ1-4
clone size: .
D gene: .
V gene: TRBV7-9
CDR3 protein: CASASSGTNEKLFF
CDR3 DNA: TGTGCCAGCGCCTCGAGCGGGACTAATGAAAAACTGTTTTTT

J gene: TRBJ2-3
clone size: few
D gene: .
V gene: TRBV10-3
CDR3 protein: CAIRREPDTQYF
CDR3 DNA: TGTGCCATCAGGAGGGAGCCAGATACGCAGTATTTT

J gene: TRBJ1-5
clone size: .
D gene: .
V gene: TRBV21-1
CDR3 protein: CASSSTGSGNQPQHF
CDR3 DNA: TGTGCCAGCAGCTCGACAGGGTCAGGCAATCAGCCCCAGCATTTT

J gene: TRBJ2-7
clone size: .
D gene: TRBD1
V gene: TRBV6-6
CDR3 protein: CASSSFRGQGSYEQYF
CDR3 DNA: TGTGCCAGCAGCTCATTCCGGGGACAGGGCTCCTACGAGCAGTACTTC

J gene: TRBJ2-6
clone size: .
D gene: TRBD1
V gene: TRBV7-9
CDR3 protein: CASSLGQGISGANVLTF
CDR3 DNA: TGTGCCAGCAGCTTGGGACAGGGGATCTCTGGGGCCAACGTCCTGACTTTC

J gene: TRBJ2-3
clone size: .
D gene: .
V gene: TRBV27
CDR3 protein: CASSINPGGTDTQYF
CDR3 DNA: TGTGCCAGCAGTATCAATCCAGGGGGCACAGATACGCAGTATTTT

J gene: TRBJ1-1
clone size: .
D gene: TRBD1
V gene: TRBV5-4
CDR3 protein: CASSLKGATEAFF
CDR3 DNA: TGTGCCAGCAGCTTGAAGGGGGCCACTGAAGCTTTCTTT

J gene: TRBJ2-2
clone size: .
D gene: .
V gene: TRBV7-3
CDR3 protein: CASSFSSTGELFF
CDR3 DNA: TGTGCCAGCAGCTTCTCGAGCACCGGGGAGCTGTTTTTT

J gene: TRBJ2-3
clone size: .
D gene: TRBD2
V gene: TRBV30
CDR3 protein: CAWSGYAGTSGRAPDTQYF
CDR3 DNA: TGTGCCTGGAGTGGCTACGCCGGGACTAGCGGGAGGGCGCCAGATACGCAGTATTTT

J gene: TRBJ2-7
clone size: .
D gene: .
V gene: TRBV7-9
CDR3 protein: CASSHSDWRSYEQYF
CDR3 DNA: TGTGCCAGCAGCCACTCGGACTGGCGCTCCTACGAGCAGTACTTC

J gene: TRBJ2-5
clone size: .
D gene: .
V gene: TRBV7-9
CDR3 protein: CASSLDGPGFETQYF
CDR3 DNA: TGTGCCAGCAGCTTAGACGGCCCAGGGTTTGAGACCCAGTACTTC

J gene: TRBJ2-7
clone size: .
D gene: .
V gene: TRBV19
CDR3 protein: CASSETTPVYEQYF
CDR3 DNA: TGTGCCAGTAGTGAGACTACACCCGTTTACGAGCAGTACTTC

J gene: TRBJ2-7
clone size: .
D gene: TRBD2
V gene: TRBV15
CDR3 protein: CATSRDLPGLAGPPYEQYF
CDR3 DNA: TGTGCCACCAGCAGAGATCTGCCGGGACTAGCGGGACCTCCCTACGAGCAGTACTTC